This TCR beta chain originates from a study of T cell changes during pregnancy in multiple sclerosis. The CDR3 is 13 amino acids. V gave up 1 base and J gave up 10 bases, with 11 bases separating them. CDR1 GTSNPN and CDR2 SVGIG come from the germline V gene (reference sequence). Generated by immunoSEQ multiplex PCR, the TCRdb table keeps only in-frame clones and is missing some. The table records tens of thousands of clones, approximately 91% of them present only once. The chain couples TRBV30 to TRBJ1-6; no reliable D call. This clonotype originated in a female donor with multiple sclerosis, enrolled in a pregnancy study. The sequencing used CD8+ T cells from peripheral blood mononuclear cells, collected before pregnancy. The chain's CDR3 is CAWSATLESPLHF. The CDR3 DNA is TGTGCCTGGAGTGCGACACTTGAGTCACCCCTCCACTTT.